This T cell receptor beta chain was identified in a study of T cell repertoires in cytomegalovirus infection. Study in general: Public signatures in TCR beta pointed to CMV infection and matching HLA type. General study points: Within the response measured ex vivo, HLA-C-restricted CMV-specific TCR beta clonotypes were dominant. The cumulative frequency of public TCR beta families identified carriers of CMV plus the relevant HLA.

The CDR3 has 14 amino acids. Looked up from germline, CDR1 is DFQATT and CDR2 is SNEGSKA (reference sequence). V lost 4 bases, J lost 4 bases, and 7 bases stayed unmatched. This clonotype was found a few times. No antigen is known for it. Each CDR3 protein is one row after TCRdb ran MiXCR on the reads. The repertoire consists of around 280,000 distinct CDR3 sequences, with roughly a tenth occurring once and the leading ten covering approximately 2.4%. The specimen was PBMCs. The sequence came from a human donor in good health (CMV status not recorded). Some clones in this sample may be carry-over from other donors' samples. The rearrangement joins TRBV20-1 to TRBJ2-5; 9 bases match TRBD2. The CDR3 loop reads CSANSGGGRETQYF. Here the CDR3 DNA reads TGCAGTGCTAATAGCGGGGGAGGCAGAGAGACCCAGTACTTC.